The following is a T cell receptor beta chain sequence with its context. This entry comes from a study of blood T cell repertoires in COVID-19. Study as a whole: PBMCs, B-cell-depleted T cells, or T cells provided the cDNA or gDNA that made up the material.

Assay: immunoSEQ multiplex PCR; the TCRdb copy retains only in-frame clones and omits some. This table holds roughly 160,000 clones, roughly nine tenths found once. Trimming took off 2 bases at V and 3 bases at J, with 11 bases between the two ends. The CDR3 is 14 residues long. CDR1 is SGHRS and CDR2 is YFSETQ in the germline V gene. This chain uses TRBV5-1 with TRBJ2-5, with D possibly being TRBD1 (5 bases). The sample taken for sequencing was peripheral blood. This receptor was obtained from a man between 60 and 75 years old with acute or convalescent COVID-19. This CDR3 reads CASSFLGVEETQYF. CDR3 nucleotide sequence: TGCGCCAGCAGCTTTCTAGGGGTAGAAGAGACCCAGTACTTC.